These 28 T cell receptor beta chains came from one sample sequenced in a study of blood T cell repertoires in COVID-19. Sequencing used immunoSEQ multiplex PCR; TCRdb keeps in-frame clones, though not all of them. Of tens of thousands of clones in the sample, 70% to 80% were seen once. Sequencing was done on a sample of peripheral blood. These receptors were collected from a woman between 70 and 85 years old with acute or convalescent COVID-19.

The V gene is TRBV5-5, the J gene TRBJ1-5; perhaps TRBD1 as D (5 bases). Germline assignment: CDR1 SGHKS and CDR2 YYEKEE (reference sequence). This CDR3 spans 15 amino acids. Deletions cut 0 bases from V and 7 bases from J, with 14 bases between. CDR3 nucleotides: TGTGCCAGCAGCTTGGGGGGCAGGGATGGGCAGCCCCAGCATTTT. Its protein is CASSLGGRDGQPQHF.

This chain joins TRBV6-5 and TRBJ1-6, with TRBD1 identical over 8 bases. Germline CDR1 MNHEY, CDR2 SVGAGI. V trimming: 8 bases; J trimming: 7 bases; junction bases outside the gene matches: 7. The CDR3 consists of 14 residues. The CDR3 DNA is TGTGCCAGCTTGGGGACAGGTTCCAATTCACCCCTCCACTTT. It specifies CASLGTGSNSPLHF.

The V and J genes are TRBV19 and TRBJ1-5, with TRBD1 as a possible D gene (5 bases). Germline-derived CDR1 and CDR2 are LNHDA and SQIVND (reference sequence). The length of the CDR3 is 12 residues. Trimming removed 8 bases from V and 4 bases from J, with 9 bases in between. The CDR3 sequence: CASHTGNQPQHF. The CDR3 coding sequence is TGTGCCAGTCATACAGGTAATCAGCCCCAGCATTTT.

The chain combines TRBV27 with TRBJ1-6; D is ambiguous. Trimming shortened V by 3 bases and J by 9 bases, and 6 bases separated the two germline ends. This CDR3 contains 12 residues. Germline loops: CDR1 MNHEY, CDR2 SMNVEV (reference sequence). CDR3 sequence (DNA): TGTGCCAGCAGTTTTACCGGTTCACCCCTCCACTTT. Its translation: CASSFTGSPLHF.

This chain joins TRBV12-3 or TRBV12-4 and TRBJ2-1; no firm D call. The CDR3 is 11 amino acids. The V gene lost 7 bases and the J gene lost 6 bases, with 7 bases spanning the gap. CDR3: CASTPGNEQFF. CDR3 DNA sequence: TGTGCCAGCACTCCGGGCAATGAGCAGTTCTTC.

V usage is TRBV29-1 and J usage is TRBJ1-1; D may be TRBD1 (6 bases). This CDR3 comprises 12 residues. The ends were cut back, 4 bases at V and 7 bases at J, with 13 bases in the middle. The germline V gene has CDR1 SQVTM and CDR2 ANQGSEA. The CDR3 here is CSVATGSVEAFF. The DNA of the CDR3 is TGCAGCGTTGCTACAGGGTCCGTTGAAGCTTTCTTT.

The gene calls are TRBV4-1 and TRBJ2-1; the D is unclear. Trimming shortened V by 0 bases and J by 0 bases, and 9 bases separated the two germline ends. CDR3 size: 16 residues. The germline CDR1 and CDR2 sequences are MGHRA and YSYEKL. The CDR3 protein is CASSQDPAGSYNEQFF. Here the CDR3 DNA reads TGCGCCAGCAGCCAAGATCCCGCAGGCTCCTACAATGAGCAGTTCTTC.

V gene TRBV6-5 combines with J gene TRBJ1-2, with D possibly being TRBD1 (5 bases). The V end was cut by 6 bases, the J end by 0 bases, with 14 bases between. CDR3 size: 15 residues. Germline lookup yields CDR1 MNHEY and CDR2 SVGAGI. The CDR3 here is CASRGTDQANYGYTF. CDR3 nucleotide sequence: TGTGCCAGCAGGGGGACTGACCAAGCTAACTATGGCTACACCTTC.

V is TRBV7-9 and J is TRBJ1-1; D is ambiguous. Germline CDR1 and CDR2: SEHNR and FQNEAQ (reference sequence). Trimming stripped 5 bases from V and 5 bases from J, with 12 bases between. This CDR3 is 13 amino acids long. For the CDR3, the DNA is TGTGCCAGCAGCACTACACTTGGGACTGAAGCTTTCTTT. As protein: CASSTTLGTEAFF.

This clone was seen repeatedly, ten times or more. The J gene is TRBJ2-7, the V gene TRBV5-6; D gene uncertain. Germline V gives CDR1 SGHDT, CDR2 YYEEEE. Trimming stripped 3 bases from V and 7 bases from J, with 17 bases between. This CDR3 is 14 amino acids long. CDR3 sequence: CASSSTRVPREQYF. CDR3 DNA: TGTGCCAGCAGCTCCACTCGGGTGCCCCGAGAGCAGTACTTC.

This chain uses TRBV29-1 with TRBJ1-2; perhaps TRBD1 as D (5 bases). V gave up 7 bases and J gave up 6 bases, with 15 bases separating them. The CDR3 runs 12 residues. Germline-derived CDR1 and CDR2 are SQVTM and ANQGSEA. The CDR3 sequence: CSDRDGGNGYTF. DNA of the CDR3: TGCAGCGATCGGGACGGAGGGAATGGCTACACCTTC.

V usage is TRBV6-2 or TRBV6-3 and J usage is TRBJ2-7, with D possibly TRBD1 on 5 matching bases. The V end was cut by 4 bases, the J end by 0 bases, with 13 bases between. This CDR3 is 15 amino acids long. CDR1 is MNHEY and CDR2 is SVGEGT in the germline V gene. The CDR3 DNA follows: TGTGCCAGCAGTTCCCCATCGACAGTCTCCTACGAGCAGTACTTC. This gives the protein CASSSPSTVSYEQYF.

The chain combines TRBV7-3 with TRBJ1-6; 7 nucleotides agree with TRBD1. CDR1 and CDR2 from the germline V gene are SGHTA and FQGTGA. The CDR3 spans 14 residues. After removal of 5 bases from V and 5 bases from J, the junction contained 3 bases not matched to a gene. The CDR3 reads CASSQGQDNSPLHF. In DNA form, the CDR3 reads TGTGCCAGCAGCCAAGGACAGGATAATTCACCCCTCCACTTT.

The chain uses TRBV29-1 and TRBJ2-3; D uncertain. V was cut by 3 bases and J by 6 bases, with 10 bases left in between. Looked up from germline, CDR1 is SQVTM and CDR2 is ANQGSEA. The CDR3 is 12 amino acids. The CDR3 sequence: CSVDARSDTQYF. The CDR3 nucleotides are TGCAGCGTTGATGCTAGGTCGGATACGCAGTATTTT.

V gene TRBV27 combines with J gene TRBJ1-6; D unclear. V was shortened by 6 bases and J by 7 bases, with 19 bases between the two germline ends. CDR1 and CDR2 from the germline V gene are MNHEY and SMNVEV (reference sequence). There are 16 residues in the CDR3. DNA of the CDR3: TGTGCCAGCAGGGACCGACCTACCAGAGGGAATTCACCCCTCCACTTT. Translation gives CASRDRPTRGNSPLHF.

V is TRBV9 and J is TRBJ1-1; TRBD1 matches at 8 bases. Germline V gene sequence: CDR1 SGDLS, CDR2 YYNGEE. CDR3 length: 13 residues. The V and J ends lost 4 bases and 5 bases, in that order; junction bases with no gene match: 4. The CDR3 loop is CASSIQGGTEAFF. CDR3 in DNA: TGTGCCAGCAGCATACAGGGGGGGACTGAAGCTTTCTTT.

J is TRBJ1-4 and V is TRBV6-5; D gene uncertain. Germline V gives CDR1 MNHEY, CDR2 SVGAGI. The CDR3 has 12 residues. V dropped 5 bases and J dropped 8 bases, with 9 bases sitting between them. The CDR3 reads CASSRTVEKLFF. The DNA for the CDR3 is TGTGCCAGCAGTCGCACAGTCGAAAAACTGTTTTTT.

V and J are TRBV7-8 and TRBJ1-5, with a tentative D call TRBD1 (6 bases). Looked up from germline, CDR1 is SGHVS and CDR2 is FQNEAQ. CDR3 size: 17 residues. The germline V and J ends were trimmed by 2 bases and 6 bases, with 20 bases remaining between them. This chain's CDR3 is CASSLSFHRGASQPQHF. The CDR3 DNA is TGTGCCAGCAGCTTAAGTTTTCACCGGGGGGCAAGTCAGCCCCAGCATTTT.

J is TRBJ1-1 and V is TRBV7-2; the D is unclear. CDR1 SGHTA and CDR2 FQGNSA come from the germline V gene. This CDR3 has 14 residues. With 7 bases removed from V and 0 bases from J, the gap between germline ends came to 12 bases. DNA of the CDR3: TGTGCCAGCACCCTTTCGGGGTTGAACACTGAAGCTTTCTTT. Its protein product is CASTLSGLNTEAFF.

The chain links TRBV7-2 to TRBJ2-5, with D tentatively TRBD1 (5 bases). The CDR3 consists of 15 residues. Germline V gene lookup returns CDR1 SGHTA and CDR2 FQGNSA. The V end lost 4 bases, the J end lost 2 bases, and 14 bases lay between the germline ends. In DNA, the CDR3 is TGTGCCAGCAGCTCAAGAAGGGGTCCACAAGAGACCCAGTACTTC. It codes for CASSSRRGPQETQYF.

The chain has TRBV19 and TRBJ2-1; 7 bases align to TRBD2. V shed 3 bases, J shed 6 bases, and the junction held 8 bases outside the gene matches. Germline V gives CDR1 LNHDA, CDR2 SQIVND (reference sequence). The CDR3 runs to 15 residues. The CDR3 nucleotides are TGTGCCAGTAGTATGATCCTGCGGGGGAGCAATGAGCAGTTCTTC. Translating it yields CASSMILRGSNEQFF.

V and J are TRBV5-6 and TRBJ1-5; a possible D gene is TRBD1 (5 bases). The CDR3 covers 15 residues. V dropped 4 bases and J dropped 4 bases, with 15 bases sitting between them. Germline values: CDR1 SGHDT, CDR2 YYEEEE. CDR3 sequence reads: CASSPWGVSNQPQHF. The DNA for the CDR3 is TGTGCCAGCAGCCCGTGGGGGGTATCAAATCAGCCCCAGCATTTT. Supplemented by reference TRBV5-6 and TRBJ1-5, the full variable domain reads DAGVTQSPTHLIKTRGQQVTLRCSPKSGHDTVSWYQQALGQGPQFIFQYYEEEERQRGNFPDRFSGHQFPNYSSELNVNALLLGDSALYLCASSPWGVSNQPQHFGDGTRLSIL.

The chain couples TRBV5-1 to TRBJ2-6; D might be TRBD2 (7 bases). The CDR3 is 18 amino acids. V dropped 1 base and J dropped 2 bases, with 16 bases sitting between them. Looked up from germline, CDR1 is SGHRS and CDR2 is YFSETQ. CDR3 residues: CASSLRGGHSPGANVLTF. In DNA form, the CDR3 reads TGCGCCAGCAGCTTGCGCGGGGGCCATTCCCCTGGGGCCAACGTCCTGACTTTC.

The CDR3 here is CASSLGGAEAFF. The CDR3, as DNA: TGTGCCAGCAGTTTGGGCGGGGCTGAAGCTTTCTTT. The chain employs TRBV28 and TRBJ1-1; D gene uncertain. The CDR3 has 12 residues. V was clipped by 3 bases and J by 6 bases, with 8 bases between them. Germline V lookup: CDR1 MDHEN, CDR2 SYDVKM.

V gene TRBV7-8 combines with J gene TRBJ1-1; D is perhaps TRBD1 (6 bases). The CDR3 length is 18 residues. The V and J ends lost 0 bases and 1 base respectively, with 18 bases between them. Germline loops: CDR1 SGHVS, CDR2 FQNEAQ. The CDR3 DNA reads as TGTGCCAGCAGCTTAGCGGTGACAGGCCCCATGGGGAACACTGAAGCTTTCTTT. It yields the protein CASSLAVTGPMGNTEAFF.

The chain combines TRBV6-5 with TRBJ1-1; 9 bases line up with TRBD1. Looked up from germline, CDR1 is MNHEY and CDR2 is SVGAGI. V was clipped by 6 bases and J by 3 bases; unmatched bases: 5. This CDR3 is built from 14 residues. The CDR3 spells CASRMDRGYTEAFF. The CDR3 nucleotides are TGTGCCAGCAGAATGGACAGGGGATACACTGAAGCTTTCTTT.

The chain is built from TRBV4-1 and TRBJ2-2; tentative D call: TRBD1 (5 bases). V shed 0 bases and J shed 7 bases, with 15 bases lying between them. This CDR3 region has 16 residues. Germline V gene sequence: CDR1 MGHRA, CDR2 YSYEKL. The CDR3 reads CASSQDVAGRNGELFF. The CDR3 coding sequence is TGCGCCAGCAGCCAAGATGTGGCAGGGCGGAACGGGGAGCTGTTTTTT.

This sequence joins TRBV19 and TRBJ1-1; 8 bases map to TRBD1. The V gene's germline CDR1 is LNHDA and CDR2 SQIVND (reference sequence). V trimming: 5 bases; J trimming: 0 bases; junction bases outside the gene matches: 2. The CDR3 spans 14 residues. The CDR3 DNA follows: TGTGCCAGTAGTCGACAGGGGATGAACACTGAAGCTTTCTTT. Translated, it gives CASSRQGMNTEAFF.